This record covers a single T cell receptor beta chain. This record belongs to a study of identical twins. Template switching introduced a universal primer site, and the cDNA bore unique molecular identifiers. TCRdb ran MiXCR on the 5' RACE reads and lists one entry per CDR3 protein. The sample lists roughly 480,000 distinct CDR3 sequences; around 24% were seen once. These same data were also listed under a study on T cells expressing NK-cell markers. This second study notes: Source material for TCR beta repertoires consisted of sorted CD3+CD56+NKG2C+, CD3+CD56+NKG2C- and CD3+CD56-NKG2C+ T cells. Six or seven donors carried dominant NKG2C+ clonotypes that made up about 1.0-7.0% of their CD8+ T cells.

Specimen: CD4+ T cells sorted from blood. The receptor was isolated from a young woman in good health.

The CDR3 coding sequence is TGTGCCAGCAGCCCGACTAGCGGGATGGGTAATGAGCAGTTCTTC. This sequence encodes CASSPTSGMGNEQFF. V usage is TRBV14 and J usage is TRBJ2-1; the match to TRBD2 covers 11 bases. The trim removed 4 bases at V and 7 bases at J, leaving 6 bases unmatched. The CDR3 totals 15 residues. Germline assignment: CDR1 SGHDN and CDR2 FVKESK.